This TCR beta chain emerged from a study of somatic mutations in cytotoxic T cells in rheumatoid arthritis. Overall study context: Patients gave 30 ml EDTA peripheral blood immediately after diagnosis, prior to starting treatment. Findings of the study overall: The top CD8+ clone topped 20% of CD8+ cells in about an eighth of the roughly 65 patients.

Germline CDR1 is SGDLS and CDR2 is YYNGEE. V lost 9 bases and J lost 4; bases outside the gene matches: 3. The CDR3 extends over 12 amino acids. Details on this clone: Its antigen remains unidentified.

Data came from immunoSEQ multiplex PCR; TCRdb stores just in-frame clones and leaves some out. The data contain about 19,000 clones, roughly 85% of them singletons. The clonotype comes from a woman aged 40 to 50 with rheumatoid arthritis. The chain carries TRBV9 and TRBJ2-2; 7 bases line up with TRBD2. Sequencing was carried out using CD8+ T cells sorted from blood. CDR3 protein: CATERGTGELFF. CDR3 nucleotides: TGTGCCACCGAGCGGGGCACCGGGGAGCTGTTTTTT.